The 11 T cell receptor beta chains given below trace back to one sample, sequenced in a study of blood T cell repertoires in COVID-19. The protocol was immunoSEQ multiplex PCR, while the TCRdb copy is restricted to in-frame clones and leaves out a portion. The sample records just over 300,000 clones, about 90% being singletons. The specimen sequenced was PBMCs or T cells enriched from blood (not recorded which). All receptors derive from a woman aged 18-29 years with acute COVID-19.

Remarks on this clone: Distinct nucleotide sequences in the sample also encode this CDR3. This sequence joins TRBV19 and TRBJ1-1, with TRBD1 identical over 11 bases. Germline lookup yields CDR1 LNHDA and CDR2 SQIVND (reference sequence). The V and J ends lost 6 bases and 4 bases, in that order; junction bases with no gene match: 1. The CDR3 is made up of 13 amino acids. Written as DNA, the CDR3 is TGTGCCAGTAGGGACAGGGGGCTCACTGAAGCTTTCTTT. Translated, it gives CASRDRGLTEAFF.

This clone was seen just once. This chain joins TRBV19 and TRBJ1-2; no clear D gene. Trimming left V 3 bases short and J 4 bases short, with 6 bases between. The length of the CDR3 is 12 residues. CDR1 and CDR2 from the germline V gene are LNHDA and SQIVND (reference sequence). The CDR3 sequence is CASSISAYGYTF. The DNA for the CDR3 is TGTGCCAGTAGTATCAGTGCCTATGGCTACACCTTC.

This clone has just one count. The chain uses TRBV5-6 and TRBJ1-2, with 10 bases matching TRBD1. Germline V CDR1 and CDR2: SGHDT, YYEEEE. V dropped 1 base and J dropped 5; count of bases not matched to a gene: 5. This CDR3 has 15 amino acids. CDR3 coding DNA: TGTGCCAGCAGCTTGCGAGGGACAGGGGATTATGGCTACACCTTC. Translated, it gives CASSLRGTGDYGYTF.

The V and J genes are TRBV29-1 and TRBJ1-5; possible D gene TRBD1, 6 bases. V was pared by 5 bases and J by 4 bases, with 9 bases between. The CDR3 is made up of 12 amino acids. CDR1 is SQVTM and CDR2 is ANQGSEA in the germline V gene. The CDR3 here is CSVQQGNQPQHF. The CDR3 nucleotides are TGCAGCGTTCAACAGGGTAATCAGCCCCAGCATTTT.

J is TRBJ2-1 and V is TRBV14; 9 bases fit TRBD2. With 1 base clipped from V and 15 bases from J, the junction kept 4 bases outside the gene matches. The CDR3 spans 12 residues. In germline, CDR1 is SGHDN, CDR2 FVKESK. DNA for the CDR3: TGTGCCAGCAGCCAAGGCGGGAGGGCTCTGTTCTTC. This gives the protein CASSQGGRALFF.

The V call is TRBV5-1, the J call TRBJ2-7, with a weak D call TRBD1 (5 bases). Germline CDR1 is SGHRS and CDR2 is YFSETQ. Between the trimmed V and J ends, which lost 4 bases and 2 bases, there was a span of 13 bases. The length of the CDR3 is 14 residues. CDR3 region: CASSLAWGAYEQYF. For the CDR3, the DNA is TGCGCCAGCAGCCTTGCGTGGGGCGCCTACGAGCAGTACTTC.

The chain recombines TRBV2 with TRBJ1-1, with D maybe TRBD1 (6 bases). The V gene lost 0 bases and the J gene lost 4 bases, with 12 bases spanning the gap. The CDR3 runs 15 residues. In germline, CDR1 is SNHLY, CDR2 FYNNEI. The CDR3 DNA is TGTGCCAGCAGTGAAGCAGGGAGGGGGGGCACTGAAGCTTTCTTT. Encoded protein: CASSEAGRGGTEAFF.

The V and J genes are TRBV5-1 and TRBJ2-1, with a weak D call TRBD1 (5 bases). The V end lost 0 bases, the J end lost 7 bases, and 17 bases lay between the germline ends. CDR1 and CDR2 (germline): SGHRS, YFSETQ. This CDR3 is 16 amino acids long. The CDR3 spells CASSLGGFSAENEQFF. The CDR3 nucleotides are TGCGCCAGCAGCTTGGGGGGCTTTTCGGCAGAGAATGAGCAGTTCTTC. The variable domain in full, completed from reference TRBV5-1 and TRBJ2-1, reads KAGVTQTPRYLIKTRGQQVTLSCSPISGHRSVSWYQQTPGQGLQFLFEYFSETQRNKGNFPGRFSGRQFSNSRSEMNVSTLELGDSALYLCASSLGGFSAENEQFFGPGTRLTVL.

The rearrangement joins TRBV4-1 to TRBJ2-3; the match to TRBD2 covers 10 bases. CDR3 size: 17 residues. Germline-derived CDR1 and CDR2 are MGHRA and YSYEKL. The junction had 9 bases not matched to a gene; V was cut back by 0 bases and J by 6 bases. For the CDR3, the DNA is TGCGCCAGCAGCCAAGAGGCTAGCGGGAGTCCTCGTGATACGCAGTATTTT. Translation gives CASSQEASGSPRDTQYF.

This chain connects TRBV6-1 to TRBJ2-5; D is possibly TRBD1 (5 bases). The V end was cut by 2 bases, the J end by 7 bases, with 11 bases between. The germline V gene encodes CDR1 MNHNS and CDR2 SASEGT. The CDR3 totals 13 residues. The chain's CDR3 is CASSEMPQGTQYF. The CDR3 DNA reads as TGTGCCAGCAGTGAAATGCCCCAGGGGACCCAGTACTTC.

The chain couples TRBV7-8 to TRBJ1-2; TRBD1 matches at 9 bases. CDR3 size: 15 residues. The ends lost 5 bases at V and 3 bases at J; junction bases unmatched: 7. The germline V gene has CDR1 SGHVS and CDR2 FQNEAQ. Here the CDR3 reads CASSAGTGYDYGYTF. CDR3 sequence (DNA): TGTGCCAGCAGCGCCGGGACAGGGTATGACTATGGCTACACCTTC.